This T cell receptor beta chain was obtained from a study of blood T cell repertoires in COVID-19. Overall study context: Samples taken during acute and convalescent COVID-19 were collected in the United States, Italy and Spain.

Authors' analysis steps: Estimation of nucleated cell counts relied on the amplification of reference gene primers. Sequenced by immunoSEQ multiplex PCR; TCRdb stores in-frame clones only, minus some. Clone size and the V and J calls come from that table; the DNA yielded D and trimming. Among 300,000 to 400,000 clones listed, 88% were seen once. During active infection, Seattle patients enrolled and were then monitored through disease. This clone was seen a single time. Other DNA sequences of this sample code for an identical CDR3. Sequencing input: peripheral blood. The sequence came from a woman aged 25 to 39 with COVID-19, enrolled during active disease.

The chain's CDR3 is CATSRDRNNSPLHF. Written as DNA, the CDR3 is TGTGCCACCAGCAGAGACAGGAATAATTCACCCCTCCACTTT. V and J are TRBV15 and TRBJ1-6; D gene uncertain. The CDR3 is 14 amino acids. V lost 0 bases to trimming and J lost 5 bases, with 5 bases between them. Germline V CDR1 and CDR2: LNHNV, YYDKDF (reference sequence).